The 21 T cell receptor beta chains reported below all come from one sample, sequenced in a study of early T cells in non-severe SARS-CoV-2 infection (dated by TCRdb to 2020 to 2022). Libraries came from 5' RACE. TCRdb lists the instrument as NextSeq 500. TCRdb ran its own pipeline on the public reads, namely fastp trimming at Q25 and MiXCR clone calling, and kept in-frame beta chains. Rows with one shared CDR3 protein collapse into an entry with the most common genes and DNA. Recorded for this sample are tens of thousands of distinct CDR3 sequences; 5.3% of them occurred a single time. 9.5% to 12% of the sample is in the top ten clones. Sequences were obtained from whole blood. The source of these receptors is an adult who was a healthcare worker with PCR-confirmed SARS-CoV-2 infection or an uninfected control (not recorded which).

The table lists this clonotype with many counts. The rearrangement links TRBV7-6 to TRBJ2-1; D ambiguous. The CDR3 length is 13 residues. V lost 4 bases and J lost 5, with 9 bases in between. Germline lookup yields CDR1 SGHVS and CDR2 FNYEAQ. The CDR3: CASSWATHNEQFF. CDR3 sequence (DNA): TGTGCCAGCAGCTGGGCCACCCACAATGAGCAGTTCTTC.

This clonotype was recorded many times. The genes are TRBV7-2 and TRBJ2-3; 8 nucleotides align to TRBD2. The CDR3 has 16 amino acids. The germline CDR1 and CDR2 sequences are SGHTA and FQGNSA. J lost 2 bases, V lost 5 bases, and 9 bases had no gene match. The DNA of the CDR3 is TGTGCCAGCAGCCGCGGGGTAGCGGGGCTCACAGATACGCAGTATTTT. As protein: CASSRGVAGLTDTQYF.

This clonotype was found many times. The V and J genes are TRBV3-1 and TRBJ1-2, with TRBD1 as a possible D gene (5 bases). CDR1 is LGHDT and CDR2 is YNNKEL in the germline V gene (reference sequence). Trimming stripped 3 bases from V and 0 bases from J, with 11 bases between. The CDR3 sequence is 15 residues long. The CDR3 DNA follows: TGTGCCAGCAGCCAGCGCGGGGCGGCTAACTATGGCTACACCTTC. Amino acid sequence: CASSQRGAANYGYTF.

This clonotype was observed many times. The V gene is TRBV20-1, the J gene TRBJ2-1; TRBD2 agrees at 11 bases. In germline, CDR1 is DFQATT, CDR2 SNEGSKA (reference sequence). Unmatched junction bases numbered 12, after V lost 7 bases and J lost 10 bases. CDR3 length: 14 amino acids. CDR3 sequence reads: CSGNRIAGGPEQFF. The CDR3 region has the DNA TGCAGTGGTAATCGAATAGCGGGAGGGCCGGAGCAGTTCTTC.

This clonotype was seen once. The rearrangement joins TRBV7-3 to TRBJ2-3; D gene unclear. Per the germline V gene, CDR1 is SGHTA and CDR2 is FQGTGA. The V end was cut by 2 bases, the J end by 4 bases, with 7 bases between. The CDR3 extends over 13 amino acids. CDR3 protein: CASSLGFADTQYF. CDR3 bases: TGTGCCAGCAGCTTAGGCTTCGCAGATACGCAGTATTTT.

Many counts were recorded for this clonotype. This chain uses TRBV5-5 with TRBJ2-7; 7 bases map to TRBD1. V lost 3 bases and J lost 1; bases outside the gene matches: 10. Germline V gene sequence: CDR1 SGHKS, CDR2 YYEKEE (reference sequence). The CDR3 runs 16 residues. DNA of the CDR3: TGTGCCAGCAGCTCGGCAGCCCGGGACAGTTCCTACGAGCAGTACGTC. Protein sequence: CASSSAARDSSYEQYV.

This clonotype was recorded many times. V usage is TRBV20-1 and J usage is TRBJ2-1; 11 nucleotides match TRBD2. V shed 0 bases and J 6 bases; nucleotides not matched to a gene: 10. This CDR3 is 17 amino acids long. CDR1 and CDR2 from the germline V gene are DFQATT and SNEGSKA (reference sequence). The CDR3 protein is CSARDGLAGGLPNEQFF. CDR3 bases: TGCAGTGCTAGAGATGGTCTAGCGGGAGGCCTCCCCAATGAGCAGTTCTTC.

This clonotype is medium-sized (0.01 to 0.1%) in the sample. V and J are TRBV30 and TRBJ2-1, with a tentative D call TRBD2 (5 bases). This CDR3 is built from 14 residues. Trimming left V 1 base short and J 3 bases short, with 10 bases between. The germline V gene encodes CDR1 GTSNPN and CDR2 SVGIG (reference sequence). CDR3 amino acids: CAWSEWESYNEQFF. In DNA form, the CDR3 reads TGTGCCTGGAGTGAGTGGGAGAGCTACAATGAGCAGTTCTTC.

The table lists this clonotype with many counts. CDR3 protein: CSVDLASWGDNEQFF. For the CDR3, the DNA is TGCAGCGTAGATCTAGCGAGTTGGGGAGATAATGAGCAGTTCTTC. The chain employs TRBV29-1 and TRBJ2-1; perhaps TRBD2 as D (6 bases). The V gene's germline CDR1 is SQVTM and CDR2 ANQGSEA. The CDR3 has 15 amino acids. The V gene lost 6 bases and the J gene lost 7 bases, with 22 bases spanning the gap.

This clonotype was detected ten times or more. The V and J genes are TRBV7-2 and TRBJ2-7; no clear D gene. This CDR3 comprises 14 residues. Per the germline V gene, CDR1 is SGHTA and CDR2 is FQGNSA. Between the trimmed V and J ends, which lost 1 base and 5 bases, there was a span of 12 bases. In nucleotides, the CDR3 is TGTGCCAGCAGCTTAGTGGGCGGATCAGACGAGCAGTACTTC. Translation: CASSLVGGSDEQYF.

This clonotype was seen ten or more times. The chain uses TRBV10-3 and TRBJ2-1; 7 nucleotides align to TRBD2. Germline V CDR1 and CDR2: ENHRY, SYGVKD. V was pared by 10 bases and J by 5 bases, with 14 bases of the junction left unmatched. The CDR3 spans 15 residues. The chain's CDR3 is CATAVGLGTNNEQFF. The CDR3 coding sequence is TGTGCCACCGCAGTCGGACTAGGTACTAACAATGAGCAGTTCTTC.

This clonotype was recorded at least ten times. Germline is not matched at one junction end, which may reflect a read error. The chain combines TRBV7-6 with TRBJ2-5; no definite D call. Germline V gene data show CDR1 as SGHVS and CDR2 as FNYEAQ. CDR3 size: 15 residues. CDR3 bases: TGTGCCAGCAGCGAAACGTACCCAGGTCAAGGGACCCAGTACTTC. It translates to CASSETYPGQGTQYF. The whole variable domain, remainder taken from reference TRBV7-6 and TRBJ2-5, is GAGVSQSPRYKVTKRGQDVALRCDPISGHVSLYWYRQALGQGPEFLTYFNYEAQQDKSGLPNDRFSAERPEGSISTLTIQRTEQRDSAMYRCASSETYPGQGTQYFGPGTRLLVL.

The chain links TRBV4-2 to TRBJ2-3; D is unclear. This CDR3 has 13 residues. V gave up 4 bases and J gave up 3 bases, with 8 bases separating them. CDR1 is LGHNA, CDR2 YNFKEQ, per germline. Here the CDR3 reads CASSPQDTDTQYF. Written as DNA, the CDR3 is TGTGCCAGCAGCCCCCAGGATACAGATACGCAGTATTTT.

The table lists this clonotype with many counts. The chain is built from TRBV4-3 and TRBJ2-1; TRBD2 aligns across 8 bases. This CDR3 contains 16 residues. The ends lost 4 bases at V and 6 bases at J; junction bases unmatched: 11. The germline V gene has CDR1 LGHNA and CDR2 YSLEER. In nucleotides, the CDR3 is TGCGCCAGCAGCCCTGCTCCTAGCGGGTCCCCCAATGAGCAGTTCTTC. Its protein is CASSPAPSGSPNEQFF.

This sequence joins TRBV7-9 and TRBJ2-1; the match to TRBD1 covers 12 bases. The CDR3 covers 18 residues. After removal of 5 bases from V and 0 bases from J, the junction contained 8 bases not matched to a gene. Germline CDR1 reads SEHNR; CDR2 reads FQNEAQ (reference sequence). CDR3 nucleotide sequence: TGTGCCAGCAGCCCGGGACAGGGGGCGGCTAGCTCCTACAATGAGCAGTTCTTC. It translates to CASSPGQGAASSYNEQFF.

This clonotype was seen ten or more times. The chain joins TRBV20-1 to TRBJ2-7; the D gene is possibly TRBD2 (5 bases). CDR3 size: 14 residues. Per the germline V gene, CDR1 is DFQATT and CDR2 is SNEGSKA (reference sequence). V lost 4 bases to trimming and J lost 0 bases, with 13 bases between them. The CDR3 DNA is TGCAGTGCTAAAGCGGCGTTAAGCTCCTACGAGCAGTACTTC. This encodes CSAKAALSSYEQYF.

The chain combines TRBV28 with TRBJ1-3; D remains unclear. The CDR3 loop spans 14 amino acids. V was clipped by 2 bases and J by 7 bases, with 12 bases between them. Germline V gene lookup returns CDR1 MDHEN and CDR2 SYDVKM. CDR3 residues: CASSLGFPRNTIYF. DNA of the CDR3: TGTGCCAGCAGTTTAGGATTTCCCCGTAACACCATATATTTT.

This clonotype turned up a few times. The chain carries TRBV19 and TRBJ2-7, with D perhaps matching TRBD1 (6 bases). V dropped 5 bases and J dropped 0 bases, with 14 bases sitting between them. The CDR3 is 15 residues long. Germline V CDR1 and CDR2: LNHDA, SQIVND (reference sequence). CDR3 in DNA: TGTGCCAGTAGTCCGGCGACAGGCGGCTCCTACGAGCAGTACTTC. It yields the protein CASSPATGGSYEQYF.

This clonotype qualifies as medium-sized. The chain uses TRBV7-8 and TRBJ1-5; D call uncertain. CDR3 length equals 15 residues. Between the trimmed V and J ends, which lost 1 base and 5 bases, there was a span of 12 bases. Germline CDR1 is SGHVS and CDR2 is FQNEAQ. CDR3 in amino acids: CASSLGSGVDQPQHF. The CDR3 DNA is TGTGCCAGCAGCTTAGGTTCGGGCGTCGATCAGCCCCAGCATTTT.

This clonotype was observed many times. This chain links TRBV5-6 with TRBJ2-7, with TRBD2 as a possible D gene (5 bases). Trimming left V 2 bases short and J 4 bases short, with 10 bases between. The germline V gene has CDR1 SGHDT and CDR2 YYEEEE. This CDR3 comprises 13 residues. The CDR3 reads CASSFVGSYEQYF. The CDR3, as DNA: TGTGCCAGCAGCTTCGTGGGGAGTTACGAGCAGTACTTC.

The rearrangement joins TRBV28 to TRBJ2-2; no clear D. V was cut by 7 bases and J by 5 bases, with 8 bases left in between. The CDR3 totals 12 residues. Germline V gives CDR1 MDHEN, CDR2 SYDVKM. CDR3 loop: CASTHPTGELFF. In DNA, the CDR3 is TGTGCCAGCACTCACCCTACCGGGGAGCTGTTTTTT.